Each of the 22 T cell receptor beta chains below was sequenced from the same sample in a study of shared clonotypes between healthy human individuals. Profiled with immunoSEQ multiplex PCR; TCRdb holds only in-frame clones, not every one. The table has a few hundred thousand clones, roughly 97% seen once; the top ten hold 0.045% to 0.07%. The sequenced material came from naive CD4+ T cells sorted from blood. Subset noted: CD45RA+ positively selected. Receptors originate from a woman in her thirties in good health.

V usage is TRBV7-9 and J usage is TRBJ2-7; perhaps D is TRBD1 or TRBD2 (6 bases each). V lost 2 bases, J lost 6 bases, and 20 bases lay in between. CDR3 length: 16 residues. CDR1 and CDR2 from the germline V gene are SEHNR and FQNEAQ (reference sequence). The CDR3 here is CASSLSLVGGKAEQYF. The CDR3 DNA is TGTGCCAGCAGCTTATCATTGGTAGGGGGGAAGGCCGAGCAGTACTTC.

The gene calls are TRBV27 and TRBJ1-5; D is perhaps TRBD1 (5 bases). CDR3 size: 14 residues. V lost 5 bases to trimming and J lost 4 bases, with 12 bases between them. CDR1 MNHEY and CDR2 SMNVEV come from the germline V gene (reference sequence). The CDR3 region is CASSPTQGNQPQHF. CDR3 DNA: TGTGCCAGCAGTCCTACCCAGGGTAATCAGCCCCAGCATTTT.

The gene calls are TRBV7-2 and TRBJ1-3, with D possibly TRBD1 on 5 matching bases. CDR3 length: 19 residues. V lost 0 bases to trimming and J lost 0 bases, with 18 bases between them. Per germline, CDR1 SGHTA and CDR2 FQGNSA. CDR3 in amino acids: CASSLAATLGEDSGNTIYF. CDR3 in DNA: TGTGCCAGCAGCTTAGCAGCGACATTGGGGGAAGACTCTGGAAACACCATATATTTT.

The table lists this clone with a few counts. V and J are TRBV7-9 and TRBJ2-7; 13 bases agree with TRBD2. The CDR3 is made up of 15 amino acids. The ends lost 7 bases at V and 4 bases at J; junction bases unmatched: 7. CDR1 and CDR2 from the germline V gene are SEHNR and FQNEAQ (reference sequence). CDR3 sequence: CASTGTSGNGYEQYF. The CDR3 DNA follows: TGTGCCAGCACCGGGACTAGCGGGAACGGGTACGAGCAGTACTTC.

The gene calls are TRBV23-1 and TRBJ2-7; D is perhaps TRBD2 (6 bases). TRBV23-1 is identified as an open reading frame with a role that is uncertain. The CDR3 has 18 residues. Trimming stripped 0 bases from V and 0 bases from J, with 18 bases between. The CDR3 DNA follows: TGCGCCAGCAGTCAATCCCCGATAGGAGGGCCATCCTCCTACGAGCAGTACTTC. It translates to CASSQSPIGGPSSYEQYF.

V and J are TRBV5-4 and TRBJ2-1; D is uncertain. CDR3 size: 13 residues. Germline V gene sequence: CDR1 SGHNT, CDR2 YYREEE (reference sequence). V lost 4 bases and J 2 bases, leaving 7 bases between the germline ends. The CDR3 DNA follows: TGTGCCAGCAGCCGGACCGCCTACAATGAGCAGTTCTTC. Protein: CASSRTAYNEQFF.

The rearrangement uses TRBV7-9 and TRBJ1-1, with D tentatively TRBD1 (6 bases). The CDR3 totals 17 residues. From germline, CDR1 is SEHNR and CDR2 FQNEAQ (reference sequence). With 1 base removed from V and 4 bases from J, the gap between germline ends came to 19 bases. This CDR3 reads CASSLGQVPGDGTEAFF. The CDR3 region has the DNA TGTGCCAGCAGCTTAGGACAGGTACCCGGTGATGGCACTGAAGCTTTCTTT.

The chain has TRBV18 and TRBJ2-1; no firm D call. Germline CDR1 is KGHSH and CDR2 is LQKENI. The CDR3 runs to 15 residues. V lost 3 bases and J 0 bases, leaving 9 bases between the germline ends. CDR3 nucleotides: TGTGCCAGCTCACCTAGACAAAACTCCTACAATGAGCAGTTCTTC. This codes for CASSPRQNSYNEQFF.

The chain has TRBV27 and TRBJ2-4, with 7 nucleotides matching TRBD1. Germline V gives CDR1 MNHEY, CDR2 SMNVEV (reference sequence). After removal of 2 bases from V and 0 bases from J, the junction contained 13 bases not matched to a gene. This CDR3 comprises 19 residues. CDR3 sequence reads: CASSLRPVGDSLAKNIQYF. CDR3 DNA: TGTGCCAGCAGTTTAAGGCCTGTTGGGGACAGCCTAGCCAAAAACATTCAGTACTTC.

This sequence joins TRBV11-3 and TRBJ2-1; D may match TRBD1 or TRBD2 (5 bases each). This CDR3 spans 15 amino acids. Germline V gives CDR1 SGHNT, CDR2 YENEEA. Trimming pared 1 base from V and 4 bases from J, leaving 11 bases between. CDR3 DNA sequence: TGTGCCAGCAGCTTAGGGCAGGGACCTTACAATGAGCAGTTCTTC. Protein product: CASSLGQGPYNEQFF. Full variable domain (rest looked up from reference TRBV11-3 and TRBJ2-1): EAGVVQSPRYKIIEKKQPVAFWCNPISGHNTLYWYLQNLGQGPELLIRYENEEAVDDSQLPKDRFSAERLKGVDSTLKIQPAELGDSAVYLCASSLGQGPYNEQFFGPGTRLTVL.

This chain uses TRBV5-8 with TRBJ1-5; TRBD1 is a possible D gene (6 bases). There are 15 residues in the CDR3. V dropped 4 bases and J dropped 0 bases, with 11 bases sitting between them. In germline, CDR1 is SGHTS, CDR2 YDEGEE. The CDR3 coding sequence is TGTGCCAGCAGCGCAGGGGCCCTTAGCAATCAGCCCCAGCATTTT. It specifies CASSAGALSNQPQHF. Full variable domain (outside the CDR3, taken from reference TRBV5-8 and TRBJ1-5): EAGVTQSPTHLIKTRGQQATLRCSPISGHTSVYWYQQALGLGLQFLLWYDEGEERNRGNFPPRFSGRQFPNYSSELNVNALELEDSALYLCASSAGALSNQPQHFGDGTRLSIL.

The V call is TRBV6-1, the J call TRBJ2-7; 8 bases match TRBD1. The CDR3 consists of 14 residues. The germline CDR1 and CDR2 sequences are MNHNS and SASEGT. After removal of 7 bases from V and 4 bases from J, the junction contained 9 bases not matched to a gene. Here the CDR3 reads CASKPRDRIYEQYF. Written as DNA, the CDR3 is TGTGCCAGCAAGCCCCGGGACAGGATATACGAGCAGTACTTC.

The gene calls are TRBV28 and TRBJ2-7, with 14 positions matching TRBD2. The CDR3 spans 16 residues. Germline assignment: CDR1 MDHEN and CDR2 SYDVKM. V trimming: 5 bases; J trimming: 6 bases; junction bases outside the gene matches: 9. CDR3 bases: TGTGCCAGCAGTGAATCAGGGACTAGCGGGAGAACCGAGCAGTACTTC. It yields the protein CASSESGTSGRTEQYF.

The rearrangement joins TRBV15 to TRBJ1-1; no clear D. The CDR3 spans 13 residues. V was shortened by 0 bases and J by 3 bases, with 5 bases between the two germline ends. Germline-derived CDR1 and CDR2 are LNHNV and YYDKDF (reference sequence). The CDR3 region is CATSRDPDTEAFF. The CDR3, as DNA: TGTGCCACCAGCAGAGATCCTGACACTGAAGCTTTCTTT.

This chain joins TRBV6-6 and TRBJ2-1; 7 bases align to TRBD2. The CDR3 is made up of 13 amino acids. CDR1 and CDR2 from the germline V gene are MNHNY and SVGAGI (reference sequence). V lost 6 bases, J lost 10 bases, and 9 bases stayed unmatched. CDR3 in amino acids: CASRGLSPIEQFF. The CDR3 DNA is TGTGCCAGCAGGGGACTATCCCCTATCGAGCAGTTCTTC.

The V and J genes are TRBV11-2 and TRBJ2-5, with TRBD2 matching over 9 bases. The germline V gene encodes CDR1 SGHAT and CDR2 FQNNGV. The length of the CDR3 is 18 residues. V lost 1 base, J lost 4 bases, and 13 bases stayed unmatched. The CDR3 bases are TGTGCCAGCAGCTTAGGCTCCGGGGTAGCGGGAGTTGTAGAGACCCAGTACTTC. Translated: CASSLGSGVAGVVETQYF.

The J gene is TRBJ2-3, the V gene TRBV2; TRBD2 might be the D (6 bases). Trimming pared 6 bases from V and 2 bases from J, leaving 12 bases between. From germline, CDR1 is SNHLY and CDR2 FYNNEI. The CDR3 extends over 14 amino acids. This CDR3 is CASSRGGFTDTQYF. The CDR3 nucleotides read TGTGCCAGCAGCCGGGGAGGCTTCACAGATACGCAGTATTTT.

J is TRBJ2-1 and V is TRBV4-1, with 9 nucleotides matching TRBD2. The CDR3 extends over 16 amino acids. Trimming took 0 bases from V and 4 from J; bases not matched to a gene: 4. Germline CDR1 is MGHRA and CDR2 is YSYEKL. In DNA, the CDR3 is TGCGCCAGCAGCCAAGACATAGCGGGGGATTACAATGAGCAGTTCTTC. Translated, it gives CASSQDIAGDYNEQFF.

The chain carries TRBV28 and TRBJ2-1; 9 positions agree with TRBD2. After removal of 5 bases from V and 5 bases from J, the junction contained 7 bases not matched to a gene. Per germline, CDR1 MDHEN and CDR2 SYDVKM. CDR3 length: 15 amino acids. Here the CDR3 reads CASSVGLASHNEQFF. The CDR3 DNA sequence: TGTGCCAGCAGTGTGGGACTAGCATCCCACAATGAGCAGTTCTTC.

The CDR3 DNA sequence: TGTGCCAGCAGCTGGGGACAAGTGTACCAAGAGACCCAGTACTTC. Translating gives CASSWGQVYQETQYF. The chain combines TRBV5-6 with TRBJ2-5; tentatively, D is TRBD1 (6 bases). CDR1 and CDR2 (germline): SGHDT, YYEEEE. The V end was cut by 3 bases, the J end by 0 bases, with 12 bases between. This CDR3 has 15 amino acids. Combining the CDR3 with reference TRBV5-6 and TRBJ2-5 gives the whole variable domain DAGVTQSPTHLIKTRGQQVTLRCSPKSGHDTVSWYQQALGQGPQFIFQYYEEEERQRGNFPDRFSGHQFPNYSSELNVNALLLGDSALYLCASSWGQVYQETQYFGPGTRLLVL.

The chain couples TRBV28 to TRBJ2-7, with D possibly being TRBD1 (5 bases). The CDR3 runs 14 residues. Deletions cut 5 bases from V and 5 bases from J, with 16 bases between. The germline CDR1 and CDR2 sequences are MDHEN and SYDVKM. CDR3 DNA sequence: TGTGCCAGCAGTAGGGGCAGTGTCACCAACGAGCAGTACTTC. Protein product: CASSRGSVTNEQYF.

The V and J genes are TRBV6-5 and TRBJ2-7; no reliable D call. The CDR3 totals 14 residues. Trimming removed 6 bases at V and 0 bases at J, with 12 bases between. Looked up from germline, CDR1 is MNHEY and CDR2 is SVGAGI. The DNA of the CDR3 is TGTGCCAGCAGCCCAAGTTTCAGCTCCTACGAGCAGTACTTC. As protein: CASSPSFSSYEQYF.